This is a list of T cell receptor beta chains from one sample in a study of shared clonotypes between healthy human individuals. Generated by immunoSEQ multiplex PCR, the TCRdb table keeps only in-frame clones and is missing some. The sample shows about 1.1 million clones, roughly 80% of them seen only once. The specimen sequenced was memory CD4+ T cells from PBMCs. The receptors derive from a man between 18 and 35 years old in good health. Some clones in this sample may be carry-over from other donors' samples. CDR3s include the opening cysteine and the closing phenylalanine or tryptophan. The order of the fields is J gene, V gene, clone size, CDR3 length, D gene, CDR3 DNA, CDR3 protein. The D gene is left open where the match is weak. Expanded clones are given a class, and other clones once, few, many or no size at all.

j_call: TRBJ2-2
v_call: TRBV6-1
clone_size: .
cdr3_length: 15
d_call: .
cdr3_nt: TGTGCCAGCAGAAAACGGACCGGGATCACCGGGGAGCTGTTTTTT
cdr3_aa: CASRKRTGITGELFF

j_call: TRBJ1-5
v_call: TRBV7-3
clone_size: .
cdr3_length: 15
d_call: .
cdr3_nt: TGTGCCAGCAGCCCTACCGGGGGAAGCAATCAGCCCCAGCATTTT
cdr3_aa: CASSPTGGSNQPQHF

j_call: TRBJ1-2
v_call: TRBV21-1
clone_size: .
cdr3_length: 14
d_call: .
cdr3_nt: TGTGCCAGCAGCAACCGTGGGTCAAACTATGGCTACACCTTC
cdr3_aa: CASSNRGSNYGYTF

j_call: TRBJ2-1
v_call: TRBV7-3
clone_size: few
cdr3_length: 15
d_call: TRBD1
cdr3_nt: TGTGCCAGCAGCTTACAGGGACAGATGTACAATGAGCAGTTCTTC
cdr3_aa: CASSLQGQMYNEQFF

j_call: TRBJ2-1
v_call: TRBV2
clone_size: .
cdr3_length: 16
d_call: TRBD2
cdr3_nt: TGTGCCAGCAGGGAAGGGACTAGCGGGTCATACAATGAGCAGTTCTTC
cdr3_aa: CASREGTSGSYNEQFF

j_call: TRBJ2-1
v_call: TRBV15
clone_size: once
cdr3_length: 18
d_call: TRBD2
cdr3_nt: TGTGCCACCAGCAGAGATGAGACTAGCGGGAGTTCCTACAATGAGCAGTTCTTC
cdr3_aa: CATSRDETSGSSYNEQFF

j_call: TRBJ2-7
v_call: TRBV11-3
clone_size: .
cdr3_length: 17
d_call: TRBD1
cdr3_nt: TGTGCCAGCAGCTTAGATCCGAAGACAGGGGGCTCCTACGAGCAGTACTTC
cdr3_aa: CASSLDPKTGGSYEQYF

j_call: TRBJ2-7
v_call: TRBV6-1
clone_size: .
cdr3_length: 16
d_call: TRBD1
cdr3_nt: TGTGCCAGCAGTGCGAGCCGGGACAGGGGGCTCTGGGAGCAGTACTTC
cdr3_aa: CASSASRDRGLWEQYF

j_call: TRBJ2-7
v_call: TRBV18
clone_size: .
cdr3_length: 15
d_call: .
cdr3_nt: TGTGCCAGCTCACCCCGCTCGAGGACTCTCTACGAGCAGTACTTC
cdr3_aa: CASSPRSRTLYEQYF

j_call: TRBJ2-7
v_call: TRBV7-2
clone_size: .
cdr3_length: 14
d_call: .
cdr3_nt: TGTGCCAGCAGCTTAGCCGGGAGCGCCTACGAGCAGTACTTC
cdr3_aa: CASSLAGSAYEQYF

j_call: TRBJ2-3
v_call: TRBV10-3
clone_size: .
cdr3_length: 19
d_call: TRBD2
cdr3_nt: TGTGCCATCAGTGAGTCCCTCATATTACTAGCGGGAGCCACAGATACGCAGTATTTT
cdr3_aa: CAISESLILLAGATDTQYF

j_call: TRBJ2-2
v_call: TRBV18
clone_size: .
cdr3_length: 15
d_call: .
cdr3_nt: TGTGCCAGCTCACCATTTTGGGGGCAGGCCCGGGAGCTGTTTTTT
cdr3_aa: CASSPFWGQARELFF

j_call: TRBJ2-1
v_call: TRBV2
clone_size: .
cdr3_length: 15
d_call: TRBD2
cdr3_nt: TGTGCCAGCGAGTGGTTTAGCGGGGCTGGAAATGAGCAGTTCTTC
cdr3_aa: CASEWFSGAGNEQFF

j_call: TRBJ2-7
v_call: TRBV6-6
clone_size: .
cdr3_length: 12
d_call: .
cdr3_nt: TGTGCCAGCAGTTCGACAGCGAACGAGCAGTACTTC
cdr3_aa: CASSSTANEQYF

j_call: TRBJ2-3
v_call: TRBV2
clone_size: few
cdr3_length: 14
d_call: .
cdr3_nt: TGTGCCAGCAGGGTTGGGACCCAGGCCGATACGCAGTATTTT
cdr3_aa: CASRVGTQADTQYF

j_call: TRBJ1-5
v_call: TRBV19
clone_size: .
cdr3_length: 14
d_call: TRBD1
cdr3_nt: TGTGCCAGTAATCACAGGGGTAGCAATCAGCCCCAGCATTTT
cdr3_aa: CASNHRGSNQPQHF